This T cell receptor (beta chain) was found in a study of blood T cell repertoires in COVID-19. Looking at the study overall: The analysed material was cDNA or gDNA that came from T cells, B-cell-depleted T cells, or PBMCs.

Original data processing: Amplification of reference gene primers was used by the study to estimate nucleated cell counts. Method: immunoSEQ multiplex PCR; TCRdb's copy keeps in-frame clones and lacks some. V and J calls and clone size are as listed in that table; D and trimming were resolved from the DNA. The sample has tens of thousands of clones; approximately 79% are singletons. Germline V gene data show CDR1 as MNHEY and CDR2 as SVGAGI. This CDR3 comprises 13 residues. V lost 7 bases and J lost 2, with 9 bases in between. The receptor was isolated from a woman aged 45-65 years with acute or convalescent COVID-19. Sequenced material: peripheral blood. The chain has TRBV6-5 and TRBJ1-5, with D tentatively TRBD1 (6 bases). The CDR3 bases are TGTGCCAGCAAATCAGGGGGCAATCAGCCCCAGCATTTT. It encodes CASKSGGNQPQHF.